The 8 T cell receptor beta chains below were found in one sample sequenced in a study of naive and memory T cell subsets. A UMI-containing oligonucleotide was joined by 3' ligation to the TCR cDNA template. Ligated cDNA underwent four rounds of PCR with nested alpha and beta constant region primers and SP2. One entry per CDR3 protein, called by TCRdb with MiXCR from the 5' RACE reads. This table has around 48,000 distinct CDR3 sequences, about 4.8% appearing once. These receptors all stem from a female donor in good health.

This clonotype was counted ten times or more. The chain has TRBV12-5 and TRBJ1-1, with D hard to call. CDR1 and CDR2 from the germline V gene are LGHNT and FRNRAP. Trimming left V 2 bases short and J 7 bases short, with 8 bases between. The CDR3 consists of 12 residues. DNA for the CDR3: TGTGCTAGTGGTTTGACGCGGTATGAAGCTTTCTTT. It translates to CASGLTRYEAFF. The full variable domain, with the rest looked up from reference TRBV12-5 and TRBJ1-1, is DARVTQTPRHKVTEMGQEVTMRCQPILGHNTVFWYRQTMMQGLELLAYFRNRAPLDDSGMPKDRFSAEMPDATLATLKIQPSEPRDSAVYFCASGLTRYEAFFGQGTRLTVV.

The sample holds many counts of this clonotype. At one of its ends the junction is not consistent with the germline gene, which may arise from a read error. This chain joins TRBV20-1 and TRBJ2-3; TRBD2 aligns across 10 bases. The CDR3 length is 15 residues. In germline, CDR1 is DFQATT, CDR2 SNEGSKA (reference sequence). In nucleotides, the CDR3 is TGCAGTGCTAGAACCCGAGGGCTAGCGGGAGATACGCAGTTTTTT. Amino acid sequence: CSARTRGLAGDTQFF.

The sample holds many counts of this clonotype. In nucleotides, the CDR3 is TGTGCCAGCAGTTACAGCCAAGGCACAGATACGCAGTATTTT. Its translation is CASSYSQGTDTQYF. This sequence joins TRBV28 and TRBJ2-3; D unresolved. V lost 4 bases, J lost 1 base, and 9 bases lay in between. The CDR3 consists of 14 residues. CDR1 and CDR2 from the germline V gene are MDHEN and SYDVKM.

This clonotype was recorded many times. V gene TRBV18 combines with J gene TRBJ2-1; TRBD1 matches at 8 bases. With 2 bases clipped from V and 6 bases from J, the junction kept 9 bases outside the gene matches. There are 16 residues in the CDR3. Germline CDR1 KGHSH, CDR2 LQKENI. This chain's CDR3 is CASSPSRQGAVNEQFF. CDR3 coding DNA: TGTGCCAGCTCACCATCACGTCAGGGGGCCGTCAATGAGCAGTTCTTC.

Ten or more counts support this clonotype. As DNA, the CDR3 is TGTGCCAGCAGTCTTGGACTAGCGGGAGGATACAATGAGCAGTTCTTC. As protein: CASSLGLAGGYNEQFF. The rearrangement joins TRBV6-5 to TRBJ2-1; 14 bases are a match to TRBD2. V shed 5 bases, J shed 4 bases, and the junction held 4 bases outside the gene matches. The CDR3 sequence is 16 residues long. Germline V lookup: CDR1 MNHEY, CDR2 SVGAGI.

This clonotype has a handful of counts. A much more abundant neighbour one base away suggests this may be a read error. The CDR3 region is CASSLGQSNYGDTF. The CDR3 nucleotides are TGTGCCAGCAGCTTAGGGCAGTCTAACTATGGCGACACCTTC. V is TRBV7-2 and J is TRBJ1-2, with no clear D. The germline V gene has CDR1 SGHTA and CDR2 FQGNSA. The length of the CDR3 is 14 residues.

This clonotype showed up many times. CDR3 region: CASRPGGQGYTEAFF. CDR3 DNA: TGTGCCAGCAGACCAGGGGGACAGGGGTACACTGAAGCTTTCTTT. The chain employs TRBV13 and TRBJ1-1; 10 bases map to TRBD1. The germline CDR1 and CDR2 sequences are PRHDT and FYEKMQ (reference sequence). The CDR3 contains 15 residues. V was pared by 6 bases and J by 3 bases, with 7 bases of the junction left unmatched.

There are many counts of this clonotype. V gene TRBV6-5 combines with J gene TRBJ2-7, with 9 positions matching TRBD2. The length of the CDR3 is 15 residues. Germline values: CDR1 MNHEY, CDR2 SVGAGI. After removal of 0 bases from V and 4 bases from J, the junction contained 4 bases not matched to a gene. This CDR3 reads CASSYSSGRGYEQYF. The CDR3 DNA is TGTGCCAGCAGTTACTCTAGCGGGAGAGGATACGAGCAGTACTTC.